A single sample is the source of the 6 T cell receptor beta chains below, sequenced in a study of blood T cells in healthy people across ages. Primers used in a second PCR of roughly 6 to 11 cycles were a sample-barcoded 5' primer and a J-beta primer mix. TCRdb redid the calling of the 5' RACE reads with MiXCR, one entry per CDR3 protein. The repertoire holds about 640,000 distinct CDR3 sequences, with approximately 30% as singletons. The sequencing sample was made of blood. All receptors derive from a woman of 80 years or more in good health.

With respect to this clonotype: This may be a read error, as it is one base from a much larger clone. The chain uses TRBV5-1 and TRBJ1-2; the match to TRBD1 covers 9 bases. CDR1 and CDR2 from the germline V gene are SGHRS and YFSETQ. The CDR3 contains 16 residues. Here the CDR3 DNA reads TGCGCCAGCAGCCAATTACCGGGACAGGGAAAGGATGGCCACACCTTC. Translation gives CASSQLPGQGKDGHTF. Full variable domain (missing parts from reference TRBV5-1 and TRBJ1-2): KAGVTQTPRYLIKTRGQQVTLSCSPISGHRSVSWYQQTPGQGLQFLFEYFSETQRNKGNFPGRFSGRQFSNSRSEMNVSTLELGDSALYLCASSQLPGQGKDGHTFGSGTRLTVV.

This clonotype has a count of ten or more. This chain joins TRBV4-1 and TRBJ2-1, with TRBD1 matching over 8 bases. Trimming at V came to 5 bases and at J to 6 bases, leaving 6 bases not matched to a gene. Germline CDR1 and CDR2: MGHRA and YSYEKL. CDR3 length equals 14 residues. CDR3 in amino acids: CASSFSDRVNEQFF. In nucleotides, the CDR3 is TGCGCCAGCAGCTTTTCGGACAGGGTCAATGAGCAGTTCTTC.

This clonotype was seen many times. The CDR3 nucleotides read TGCGCCAGCAGCCGCACAGGGGACACTGAAGCTTTCTTT. Its translation: CASSRTGDTEAFF. The chain has TRBV5-1 and TRBJ1-1; TRBD1 matches at 7 bases. The CDR3 is made up of 13 amino acids. V lost 4 bases to trimming and J lost 3 bases; unmatched junction nucleotides: 3. CDR1 is SGHRS and CDR2 is YFSETQ in the germline V gene.

The sample holds many counts of this clonotype. The V gene is TRBV20-1, the J gene TRBJ2-4; the D gene is possibly TRBD1 (5 bases). Trimming removed 2 bases from V and 1 base from J, with 12 bases in between. Germline CDR1 reads DFQATT; CDR2 reads SNEGSKA (reference sequence). The CDR3 extends over 15 amino acids. CDR3 in amino acids: CSARPPQGAKNIQYF. CDR3 DNA sequence: TGCAGTGCTAGACCACCCCAGGGTGCCAAAAACATTCAGTACTTC.

This chain links TRBV30 with TRBJ1-2, with D possibly being TRBD1 (6 bases). This CDR3 is 13 amino acids long. V was trimmed by 4 bases and J by 7 bases, leaving 16 bases between them. Germline V gene lookup returns CDR1 GTSNPN and CDR2 SVGIG (reference sequence). The DNA of the CDR3 is TGTGCCTGGAAGGGGGTCTCCGTGGGTGGCTACACCTTC. As protein: CAWKGVSVGGYTF.

V is TRBV12-3 or TRBV12-4 and J is TRBJ1-1; 10 bases fit TRBD1. V was pared by 5 bases and J by 1 base, with 10 bases of the junction left unmatched. This CDR3 has 17 amino acids. For the CDR3, the DNA is TGTGCCAGCAGTCCTAGGACAGGGGGAGTTCGGAACACTGAAGCTTTCTTT. Translating it yields CASSPRTGGVRNTEAFF.